One and the same sample provided the 22 T cell receptor beta chains below, sequenced in a study of blood T cell repertoires in COVID-19. The method was immunoSEQ multiplex PCR; TCRdb's version includes in-frame clones alone and lacks a portion of them. This table has approximately 310,000 clones, around 85% appearing once. The material sequenced was PBMCs or T cells enriched from blood (not recorded which). The receptors come from a man younger than 45 who had recovered from COVID-19.

The chain uses TRBV9 and TRBJ2-1; TRBD2 agrees at 8 bases. With V trimmed by 2 bases and J by 10 bases, 11 bases remained unmatched. Per germline, CDR1 SGDLS and CDR2 YYNGEE. This CDR3 is built from 15 residues. The CDR3 spells CASSVSGANSREQFF. As DNA, the CDR3 is TGTGCCAGCAGCGTTAGCGGGGCCAACAGTCGGGAGCAGTTCTTC.

The chain has TRBV6-5 and TRBJ2-1, with TRBD2 matching over 7 bases. The CDR3 contains 14 residues. Losses at the gene ends were 7 bases for V and 2 bases for J; bases not matched to a gene: 5. Germline CDR1 reads MNHEY; CDR2 reads SVGAGI. The CDR3 here is CASTRAGAYNEQFF. The CDR3 nucleotides read TGTGCCAGCACAAGGGCGGGGGCCTACAATGAGCAGTTCTTC.

V is TRBV2 and J is TRBJ1-2; 8 bases are a match to TRBD1. The CDR3 has 16 residues. Losses at the gene ends were 6 bases for V and 3 bases for J; bases not matched to a gene: 12. Germline-derived CDR1 and CDR2 are SNHLY and FYNNEI. In nucleotides, the CDR3 is TGTGCCAGCAGCCGACCCCGACAGGGGCGAGACTATGGCTACACCTTC. Protein: CASSRPRQGRDYGYTF.

The V gene is TRBV5-1, the J gene TRBJ1-2; TRBD1 agrees at 8 bases. V shed 4 bases, J shed 8 bases, and the junction held 4 bases outside the gene matches. This CDR3 region has 12 residues. Germline lookup yields CDR1 SGHRS and CDR2 YFSETQ. CDR3 in amino acids: CASSNRQGGYTF. The CDR3 DNA follows: TGCGCCAGCAGCAACCGACAGGGGGGCTACACCTTC.

This sequence joins TRBV5-5 and TRBJ1-3; 7 bases line up with TRBD1. This CDR3 has 14 residues. Unmatched junction bases numbered 5, after V lost 4 bases and J lost 4 bases. Germline V gene data show CDR1 as SGHKS and CDR2 as YYEKEE (reference sequence). CDR3 nucleotide sequence: TGTGCCAGCAGCGTCCGGGACAGAGGAAACACCATATATTTT. Its protein product is CASSVRDRGNTIYF.

The chain carries TRBV19 and TRBJ1-3; D uncertain. V shed 5 bases and J shed 0 bases, with 14 bases lying between them. This CDR3 has 16 amino acids. Germline lookup yields CDR1 LNHDA and CDR2 SQIVND (reference sequence). In nucleotides, the CDR3 is TGTGCCAGTAGTCCGACCGCAGGCCTCTCTGGAAACACCATATATTTT. It codes for CASSPTAGLSGNTIYF.

For the CDR3, the DNA is TGTGCCAGCAGTCAACACGGGACAAGCTATGGCTACACCTTC. Protein product: CASSQHGTSYGYTF. The rearrangement links TRBV6-6 to TRBJ1-2; D possibly corresponds to TRBD1 (6 bases). The germline V and J ends were trimmed by 5 bases and 4 bases, with 14 bases remaining between them. CDR1 and CDR2 from the germline V gene are MNHNY and SVGAGI (reference sequence). This CDR3 region has 14 residues.

The chain joins TRBV7-9 to TRBJ2-4, with D unclear. The germline CDR1 and CDR2 sequences are SEHNR and FQNEAQ (reference sequence). This CDR3 contains 14 residues. V lost 2 bases and J lost 6, with 11 bases in between. In DNA form, the CDR3 reads TGTGCCAGCAGCTTAACTATGACGGTAAACATTCAGTACTTC. This gives the protein CASSLTMTVNIQYF.

The chain's CDR3 is CASSPTGGNYGYTF. The DNA of the CDR3 is TGTGCCAGCAGCCCAACAGGGGGTAACTATGGCTACACCTTC. The chain employs TRBV7-9 and TRBJ1-2, with 8 bases matching TRBD1. Losses at the gene ends were 5 bases for V and 1 base for J; bases not matched to a gene: 3. CDR3 size: 14 residues. Germline V gives CDR1 SEHNR, CDR2 FQNEAQ (reference sequence).

The rearrangement links TRBV5-3 to TRBJ2-7; 8 positions match TRBD1. TRBV5-3 is identified as an open reading frame with a role that is uncertain. This CDR3 is built from 14 residues. V trimming: 0 bases; J trimming: 4 bases; junction bases outside the gene matches: 3. CDR3 amino acids: CARSLGQGSYEQYF. The DNA for the CDR3 is TGTGCCAGAAGCTTGGGACAGGGGTCGTACGAGCAGTACTTC.

CDR3 residues: CASGLVRRTGVHEQYF. Written as DNA, the CDR3 is TGTGCTAGTGGTTTGGTACGGAGGACAGGGGTCCACGAGCAGTACTTC. The V call is TRBV12-5, the J call TRBJ2-7; 9 positions match TRBD1. The CDR3 is 16 amino acids. The junction had 8 bases not matched to a gene; V was cut back by 0 bases and J by 5 bases. CDR1 and CDR2 (germline): LGHNT, FRNRAP.

This chain uses TRBV19 with TRBJ2-3; TRBD2 matches at 10 bases. After removal of 9 bases from V and 1 base from J, the junction contained 4 bases not matched to a gene. The CDR3 covers 14 residues. Germline V gene lookup returns CDR1 LNHDA and CDR2 SQIVND (reference sequence). This chain's CDR3 is CARRGLAGTDTQYF. CDR3 DNA sequence: TGTGCCAGGAGAGGACTAGCGGGCACAGATACGCAGTATTTT.

This sequence joins TRBV14 and TRBJ2-5, with 7 bases aligning to TRBD2. J lost 2 bases, V lost 3 bases, and 9 bases had no gene match. This CDR3 has 16 amino acids. CDR1 SGHDN and CDR2 FVKESK come from the germline V gene. CDR3 protein: CASSHGRLGGQETQYF. Written as DNA, the CDR3 is TGTGCCAGCAGCCATGGCCGTTTGGGAGGGCAAGAGACCCAGTACTTC.

This chain uses TRBV7-9 with TRBJ1-1, with TRBD1 as a possible D gene (5 bases). Deletions cut 8 bases from V and 0 bases from J, with 13 bases between. Germline V gene lookup returns CDR1 SEHNR and CDR2 FQNEAQ (reference sequence). The length of the CDR3 is 14 residues. CDR3 loop: CASDSTPMNTEAFF. CDR3 DNA sequence: TGTGCCAGCGACAGTACCCCTATGAACACTGAAGCTTTCTTT.

The table lists this clone with a few counts. The chain carries TRBV7-3 and TRBJ2-7; 7 nucleotides agree with TRBD1. CDR1 and CDR2 from the germline V gene are SGHTA and FQGTGA. The ends lost 8 bases at V and 7 bases at J; junction bases unmatched: 11. CDR3 length equals 13 residues. The CDR3 is CASSTGPLLEQYF. The CDR3 DNA follows: TGTGCCAGCTCGACAGGGCCCCTCTTGGAGCAGTACTTC.

The rearrangement joins TRBV5-1 to TRBJ2-7, with D possibly TRBD2 on 5 matching bases. This CDR3 contains 15 residues. Germline CDR1 SGHRS, CDR2 YFSETQ. The V end lost 3 bases, the J end lost 7 bases, and 20 bases lay between the germline ends. This chain's CDR3 is CASSSSSSGMGEQYF. In nucleotides, the CDR3 is TGCGCCAGCAGCTCAAGCTCGTCCGGGATGGGGGAGCAGTACTTC. Based on the CDR3 plus reference TRBV5-1 and TRBJ2-7, the full variable domain is KAGVTQTPRYLIKTRGQQVTLSCSPISGHRSVSWYQQTPGQGLQFLFEYFSETQRNKGNFPGRFSGRQFSNSRSEMNVSTLELGDSALYLCASSSSSSGMGEQYFGPGTRLTVT.

This clone has a handful of counts. The genes are TRBV7-2 and TRBJ1-1; D remains ambiguous. The CDR3 length is 14 residues. Trimming took 6 bases from V and 0 from J, leaving 11 bases between them. Germline V lookup: CDR1 SGHTA, CDR2 FQGNSA. The CDR3 loop is CASSSWSVNTEAFF. DNA for the CDR3: TGTGCCAGCAGTTCATGGAGTGTGAACACTGAAGCTTTCTTT.

The chain combines TRBV6-1 with TRBJ2-3, with D perhaps matching TRBD2 (6 bases). This CDR3 region has 16 residues. CDR1 and CDR2 (germline): MNHNS, SASEGT. The V and J ends lost 2 bases and 2 bases respectively, with 14 bases between them. CDR3: CASSELSGTLTDTQYF. Here the CDR3 DNA reads TGTGCCAGCAGTGAACTCTCAGGGACTCTCACAGATACGCAGTATTTT.

The chain couples TRBV24-1 to TRBJ2-1, with D possibly TRBD2 on 5 matching bases. V lost 9 bases to trimming and J lost 6 bases, with 17 bases between them. Germline V CDR1 and CDR2: KGHDR, SFDVKD. This CDR3 is 14 amino acids long. The CDR3 DNA reads as TGTGCCACCGGTGCTAGCCGATTAATCAATGAGCAGTTCTTC. Its translation: CATGASRLINEQFF.

This sequence joins TRBV2 and TRBJ2-5; 11 positions match TRBD1. CDR3 length: 15 residues. With 7 bases clipped from V and 7 bases from J, the junction kept 11 bases outside the gene matches. Germline values: CDR1 SNHLY, CDR2 FYNNEI. This chain's CDR3 is CASIFGGTGGGTQYF. The CDR3 bases are TGTGCCAGCATCTTCGGAGGGACAGGGGGTGGGACCCAGTACTTC.

This clone was seen only a few times. The chain carries TRBV12-3 or TRBV12-4 and TRBJ1-6, with D maybe TRBD1 (6 bases). Trimming cost V 5 bases and J 10 bases, with 12 bases left between them. The CDR3 has 13 residues. DNA for the CDR3: TGTGCCAGCAGTCTGAGGGGGAACTCACCCCTCCACTTT. As protein: CASSLRGNSPLHF.

V and J are TRBV5-4 and TRBJ1-2; D might be TRBD1 (6 bases). Trimming cost V 2 bases and J 5 bases, with 10 bases left between them. CDR1 and CDR2 from the germline V gene are SGHNT and YYREEE (reference sequence). This CDR3 is 13 amino acids long. The CDR3 DNA sequence: TGTGCCAGCAGCTTCGGACAGTCGTATGGCTACACCTTC. It codes for CASSFGQSYGYTF.